This record covers a single T cell receptor (beta chain). No antigen is known for it. Base-call qualities are not available, and no considerably larger clone is one nucleotide away. The sample comes from a study of T cell responses to AZD1222 COVID-19 vaccine (dated by TCRdb to 2020 to 2023). At the level of the whole study: TCR sequencing was performed for 230 to 250 trial participants, of whom about 200 were given two doses of AZD1222 and around 26 were given two doses of MenACWY control vaccine. Trial participants were enrolled into age subgroups of 18-55, 56-69 and 70-plus years, which contained about 150, 27 and 61 TCR-sequenced participants, respectively. The paper as a whole reports these results and caveats: Because no day 14 peak-response samples were available, the repertoires could be characterized only after the peak T cell response. The 56-69-year group was small, and its depth increase did not reach significance, likely because of low power. Reportedly, close to half of the unique spike-specific TCRs recognized epitopes lying outside the regions that are mutated in the B.1.351 and B.1.1.7 variants. Only five to seven AZD1222 recipients were SARS-CoV-2 seropositive at baseline, limiting conclusions about previously exposed vaccinees. A significant rise in spike-specific TCR breadth and depth was observed after two AZD1222 doses relative to day 0 and relative to MenACWY recipients. Participants were mostly white British, with more females than males. The authors suggested clonal diversity may have been underestimated. CD4 TCRs associated with the vaccine covered the entire spike protein, and the dominant responses were in regions 160-218 and 743-854.

V loses 0 bases of germline sequence and J loses 5 bases, and the interval between the two ends is 10 bases. Including cysteine and phenylalanine, the CDR3 has 14 amino acids. Here the CDR3 DNA is all that survives: 42 bases in frame from base 1. CDR1 and CDR2 were assigned from the germline V gene as SGHTA and FQGNSA. The CDR3 regions of human TCRbeta chains were subjected to immunosequencing. Regarding the original processing steps: TCRs in the repertoires were matched against a reference library of SARS-CoV-2-specific TCRs that had been generated with the MIRA antigen-specificity platform. Breadth was defined as the fraction of unique TCRs that were SARS-CoV-2-associated, and depth was defined as the fraction of total T cells that were SARS-CoV-2-associated. Using the MIRA data, each spike-specific TCR was mapped to the spike region that the TCR reacts to and placed in a CD4 or CD8 class. Log10-transformed breadth and depth values were compared by one-way ANOVA with Sidak's multiple comparisons tests. The table was pulled from immuneACCESS by TCRdb, which kept in-frame rearrangements only. Such tables lose some clones; where checked, under half of the loss comes from unresolved V genes, and the rest has no known cause. V and J calls and clone size follow that table, whereas D and trimming were derived from the DNA. The sample contains 95,000 to 100,000 clones, approximately 88% of them found a single time. 14% of the sample is held by the ten biggest clonotypes.

The sample's time point label is to be understood as: about 28 days (+/-7) after the second vaccine dose. Because spike-specific TCR depth and breadth did not differ between the two schedules, AZD1222 recipients who got a second dose at roughly 4 weeks were pooled with those who got a second dose at roughly 12 weeks. Samples from vaccinated people were obtained from the UK trials COV001 and COV002, which included a single-blind randomized controlled phase 2/3 trial of AZD1222 (ChAdOx1 nCoV-19) in healthy adults. For TCRbeta chain sequencing, PBMC samples were collected from trial participants at day 0 and at day 28 after the second dose.

The TCR sequence derives from an adult who received the AZD1222 COVID-19 vaccine. The rearrangement joined TRBV7-2 to TRBJ1-1, with no confident D gene call. Sequences were derived from peripheral blood, sampled 28 days after the second AZD1222 dose. The CDR3 region reads CASSLAYRETEAFF. At the DNA level, the sequence is TGTGCCAGCAGCTTAGCGTATCGGGAAACTGAAGCTTTCTTT.